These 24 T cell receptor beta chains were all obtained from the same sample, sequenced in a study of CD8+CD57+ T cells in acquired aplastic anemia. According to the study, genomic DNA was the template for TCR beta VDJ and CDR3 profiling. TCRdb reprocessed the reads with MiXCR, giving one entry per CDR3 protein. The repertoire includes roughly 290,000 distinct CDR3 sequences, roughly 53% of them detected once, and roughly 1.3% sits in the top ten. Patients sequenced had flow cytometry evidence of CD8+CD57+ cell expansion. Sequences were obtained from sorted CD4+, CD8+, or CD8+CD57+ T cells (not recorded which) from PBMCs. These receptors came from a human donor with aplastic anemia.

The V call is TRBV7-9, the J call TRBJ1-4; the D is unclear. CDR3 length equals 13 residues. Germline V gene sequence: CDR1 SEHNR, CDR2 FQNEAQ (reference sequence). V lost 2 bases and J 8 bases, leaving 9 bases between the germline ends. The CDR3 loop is CASSLNWEEKLFF. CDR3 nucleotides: TGTGCCAGCAGCTTAAATTGGGAGGAAAAACTGTTTTTT.

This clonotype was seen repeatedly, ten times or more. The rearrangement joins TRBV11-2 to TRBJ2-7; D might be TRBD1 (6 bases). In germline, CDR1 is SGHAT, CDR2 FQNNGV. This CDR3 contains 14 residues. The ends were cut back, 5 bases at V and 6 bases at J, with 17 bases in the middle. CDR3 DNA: TGTGCCAGCAGCCGTGAGGGGGTCATGGGCGAGCAGTACTTC. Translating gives CASSREGVMGEQYF.

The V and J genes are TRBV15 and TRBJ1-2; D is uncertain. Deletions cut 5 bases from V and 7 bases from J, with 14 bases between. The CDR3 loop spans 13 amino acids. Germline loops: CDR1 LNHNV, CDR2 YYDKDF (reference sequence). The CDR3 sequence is CATSPSAAAGYTF. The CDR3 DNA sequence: TGTGCCACCAGCCCATCGGCGGCCGCTGGCTACACCTTC.

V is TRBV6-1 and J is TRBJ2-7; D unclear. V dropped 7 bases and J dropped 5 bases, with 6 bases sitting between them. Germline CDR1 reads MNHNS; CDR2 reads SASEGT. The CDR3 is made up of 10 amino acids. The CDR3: CASKLDEQYF. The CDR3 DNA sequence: TGTGCCAGCAAGCTTGACGAGCAGTACTTC.

The CDR3 sequence is CASSFHSWDRASYEQYF. Written as DNA, the CDR3 is TGTGCCAGCAGCTTTCACTCATGGGACAGGGCGTCCTACGAGCAGTACTTC. The chain couples TRBV11-2 to TRBJ2-7; 9 positions match TRBD1. CDR1 and CDR2 from the germline V gene are SGHAT and FQNNGV. The CDR3 is 17 amino acids. J gave up 1 base and V 3 bases, and 10 bases lay outside the gene matches.

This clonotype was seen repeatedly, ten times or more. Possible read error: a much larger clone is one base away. CDR3 residues: CAISQPGTEASF. The DNA of the CDR3 is TGTGCCATCAGCCAACCTGGCACTGAAGCTTCCTTT. The chain combines TRBV10-3 with TRBJ1-1; D not certain. The CDR3 is 12 amino acids. Germline lookup yields CDR1 ENHRY and CDR2 SYGVKD.

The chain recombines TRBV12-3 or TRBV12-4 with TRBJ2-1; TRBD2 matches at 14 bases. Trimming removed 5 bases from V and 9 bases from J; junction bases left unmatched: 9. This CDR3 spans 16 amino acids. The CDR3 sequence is CASSPGTSGSSAEQFF. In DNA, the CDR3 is TGTGCCAGCAGTCCAGGGACTAGCGGGAGTAGCGCTGAGCAGTTCTTC.

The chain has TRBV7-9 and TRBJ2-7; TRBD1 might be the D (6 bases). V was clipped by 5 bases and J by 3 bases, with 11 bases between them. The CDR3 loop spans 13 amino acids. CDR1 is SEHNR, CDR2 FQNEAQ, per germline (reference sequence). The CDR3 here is CASSRDNNYEQYF. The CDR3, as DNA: TGTGCCAGCAGCCGGGACAACAACTACGAGCAGTACTTC.

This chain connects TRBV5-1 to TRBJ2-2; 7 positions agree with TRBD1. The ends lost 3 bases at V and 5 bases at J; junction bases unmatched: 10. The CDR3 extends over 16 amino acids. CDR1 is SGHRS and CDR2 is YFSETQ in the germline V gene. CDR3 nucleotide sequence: TGCGCCAGCAGCTCCCCCCGGGACAGACGAACCGGGGAGCTGTTTTTT. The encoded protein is CASSSPRDRRTGELFF.

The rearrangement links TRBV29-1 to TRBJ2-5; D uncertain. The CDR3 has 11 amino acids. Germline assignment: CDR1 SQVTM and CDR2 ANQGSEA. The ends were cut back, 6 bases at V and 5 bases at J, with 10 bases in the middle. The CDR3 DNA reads TGCAGCGTCGTACAGAAGGAGACCCAGTACTTC. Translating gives CSVVQKETQYF.

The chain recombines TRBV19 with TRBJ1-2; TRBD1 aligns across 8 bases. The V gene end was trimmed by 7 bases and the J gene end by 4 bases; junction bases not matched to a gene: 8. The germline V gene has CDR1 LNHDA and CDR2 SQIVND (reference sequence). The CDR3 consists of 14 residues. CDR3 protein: CASTRQGSSYGYTF. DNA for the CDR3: TGTGCCAGTACCAGACAGGGGTCTAGCTATGGCTACACCTTC.

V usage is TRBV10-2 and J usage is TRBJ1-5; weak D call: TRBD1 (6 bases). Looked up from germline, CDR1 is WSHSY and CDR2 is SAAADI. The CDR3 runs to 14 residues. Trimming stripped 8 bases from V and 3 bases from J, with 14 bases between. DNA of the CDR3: TGCGCCAGCTCACCTCAGGGGTTCAATCAGCCCCAGCATTTT. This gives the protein CASSPQGFNQPQHF.

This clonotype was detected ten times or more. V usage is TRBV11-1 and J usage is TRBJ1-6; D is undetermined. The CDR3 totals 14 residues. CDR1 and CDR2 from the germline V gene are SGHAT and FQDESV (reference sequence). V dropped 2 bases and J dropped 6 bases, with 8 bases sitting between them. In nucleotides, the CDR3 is TGTGCCAGCAGCTTACGGCAGATTAATTCACCCCTCCACTTT. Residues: CASSLRQINSPLHF.

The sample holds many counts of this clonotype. The CDR3 region is CASSESGQVNSPLHF. In DNA form, the CDR3 reads TGTGCCAGCAGTGAGTCGGGACAGGTTAATTCACCCCTCCACTTT. The chain employs TRBV25-1 and TRBJ1-6; 8 nucleotides match TRBD1. The J segment lost 6 bases and the V segment lost 3 bases, leaving 4 bases of the junction unmatched. The CDR3 extends over 15 amino acids. Looked up from germline, CDR1 is MGHDK and CDR2 is SYGVNS.

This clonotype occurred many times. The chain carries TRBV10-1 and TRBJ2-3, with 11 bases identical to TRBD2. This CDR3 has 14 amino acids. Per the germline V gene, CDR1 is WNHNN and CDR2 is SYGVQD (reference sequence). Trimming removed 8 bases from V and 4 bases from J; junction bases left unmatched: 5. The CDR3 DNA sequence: TGCGCCAGCGGCTCTAGCGGGAGGTCAGATACGCAGTATTTT. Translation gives CASGSSGRSDTQYF.

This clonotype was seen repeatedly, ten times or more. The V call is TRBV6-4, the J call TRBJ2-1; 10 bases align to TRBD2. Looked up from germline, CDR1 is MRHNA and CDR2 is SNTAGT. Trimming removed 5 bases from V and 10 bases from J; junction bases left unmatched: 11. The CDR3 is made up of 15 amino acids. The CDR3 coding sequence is TGTGCCAGCAGTCCATATAGCGGGGGGCCGGGGGAGCAGTTCTTC. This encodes CASSPYSGGPGEQFF.

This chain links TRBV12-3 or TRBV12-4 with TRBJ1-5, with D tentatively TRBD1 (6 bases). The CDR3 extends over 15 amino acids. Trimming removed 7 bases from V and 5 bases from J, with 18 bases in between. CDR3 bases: TGTGCCAGCATCGATAGGACAGTTCTCGATCAGCCCCAGCATTTT. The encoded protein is CASIDRTVLDQPQHF.

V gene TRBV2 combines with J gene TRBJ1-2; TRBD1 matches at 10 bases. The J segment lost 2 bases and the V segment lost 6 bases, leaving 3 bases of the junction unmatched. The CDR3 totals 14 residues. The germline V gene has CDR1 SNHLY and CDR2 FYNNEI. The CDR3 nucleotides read TGTGCCAGCAGGGACAGGGGGAAGAACTATGGCTACACCTTC. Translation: CASRDRGKNYGYTF.

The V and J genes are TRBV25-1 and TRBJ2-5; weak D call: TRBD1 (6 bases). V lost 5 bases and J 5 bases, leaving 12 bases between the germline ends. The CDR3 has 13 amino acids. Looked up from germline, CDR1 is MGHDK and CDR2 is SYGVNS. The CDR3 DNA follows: TGTGCCAGCAGTTGGGGGCCCAAGGAGACCCAGTACTTC. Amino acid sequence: CASSWGPKETQYF.

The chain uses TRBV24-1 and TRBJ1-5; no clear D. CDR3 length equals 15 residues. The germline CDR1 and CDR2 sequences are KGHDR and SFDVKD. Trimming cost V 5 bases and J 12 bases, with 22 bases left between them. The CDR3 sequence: CATSAPGQAGKLQHF. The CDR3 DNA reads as TGTGCCACCAGTGCTCCTGGCCAGGCTGGGAAGCTCCAGCATTTT.

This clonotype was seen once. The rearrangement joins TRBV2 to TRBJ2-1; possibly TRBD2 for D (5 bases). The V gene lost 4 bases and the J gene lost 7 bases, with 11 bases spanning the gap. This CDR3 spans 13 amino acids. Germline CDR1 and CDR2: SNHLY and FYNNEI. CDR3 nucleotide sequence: TGTGCCAGCAGTGGGGAGAGCCTGAATGAGCAGTTCTTC. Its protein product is CASSGESLNEQFF.

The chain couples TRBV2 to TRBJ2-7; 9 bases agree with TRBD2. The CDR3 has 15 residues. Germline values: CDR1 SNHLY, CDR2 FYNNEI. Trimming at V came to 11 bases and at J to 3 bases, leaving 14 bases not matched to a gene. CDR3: CAAQTQAGGSYEQYF. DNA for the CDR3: TGTGCCGCCCAGACCCAAGCGGGGGGCAGCTACGAGCAGTACTTC.

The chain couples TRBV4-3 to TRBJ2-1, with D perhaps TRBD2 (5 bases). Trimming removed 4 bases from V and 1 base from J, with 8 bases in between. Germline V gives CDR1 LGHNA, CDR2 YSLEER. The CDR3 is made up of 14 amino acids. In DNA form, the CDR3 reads TGCGCCAGCAGCCGGACTGTGTCCTACAATGAGCAGTTCTTC. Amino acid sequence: CASSRTVSYNEQFF.

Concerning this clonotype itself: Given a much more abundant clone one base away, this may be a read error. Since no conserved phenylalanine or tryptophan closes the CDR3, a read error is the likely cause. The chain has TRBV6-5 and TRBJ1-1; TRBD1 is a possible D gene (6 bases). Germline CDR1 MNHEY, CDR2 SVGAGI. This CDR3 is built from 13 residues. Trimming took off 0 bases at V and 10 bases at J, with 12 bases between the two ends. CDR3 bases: TGTGCCAGCAGTTACTCGCCCGGGGGCGTAGCTTTCCTT. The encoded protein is CASSYSPGGVAFL.